The 15 T cell receptor beta chains listed next were all sequenced from one sample in a study of pediatric ulcerative colitis. Assay used: immunoSEQ multiplex PCR; TCRdb lists only in-frame clones, some missing. The sample shows roughly 14,000 clones, 85% to 90% of them seen only once. The material sequenced was blood. The receptors stem from a boy between 10 and 17 years old with moderate ulcerative colitis.

This chain joins TRBV28 and TRBJ2-1; D is possibly TRBD2 (5 bases). Trimming cost V 6 bases and J 7 bases, with 22 bases left between them. CDR3 size: 16 residues. Per the germline V gene, CDR1 is MDHEN and CDR2 is SYDVKM. CDR3 protein: CASRVVGGGLENEQFF. In DNA, the CDR3 is TGTGCCAGCAGGGTAGTAGGAGGCGGACTGGAGAATGAGCAGTTCTTC. Looking up the rest from reference TRBV28 and TRBJ2-1 gives the full variable domain: DVKVTQSSRYLVKRTGEKVFLECVQDMDHENMFWYRQDPGLGLRLIYFSYDVKMKEKGDIPEGYSVSREKKERFSLILESASTNQTSMYLCASRVVGGGLENEQFFGPGTRLTVL.

The chain recombines TRBV19 with TRBJ2-2, with 9 bases aligning to TRBD1. Germline V gene sequence: CDR1 LNHDA, CDR2 SQIVND (reference sequence). The CDR3 totals 14 residues. With V trimmed by 6 bases and J by 7 bases, 6 bases remained unmatched. The CDR3 here is CASRATGGFGELFF. In DNA, the CDR3 is TGTGCCAGTAGGGCGACAGGGGGTTTCGGGGAGCTGTTTTTT.

The chain carries TRBV7-9 and TRBJ2-7; D assignment may be TRBD1 or TRBD2 (5 bases each). Germline CDR1 is SEHNR and CDR2 is FQNEAQ (reference sequence). With 2 bases removed from V and 1 base from J, the gap between germline ends came to 12 bases. The CDR3 has 15 amino acids. In nucleotides, the CDR3 is TGTGCCAGCAGCTTACAGGGAGCGGTATCCTACGAGCAGTACTTC. As protein: CASSLQGAVSYEQYF. The whole variable domain, remainder taken from reference TRBV7-9 and TRBJ2-7, is DTGVSQNPRHKITKRGQNVTFRCDPISEHNRLYWYRQTLGQGPEFLTYFQNEAQLEKSRLLSDRFSAERPKGSFSTLEIQRTEQGDSAMYLCASSLQGAVSYEQYFGPGTRLTVT.

V is TRBV7-6 and J is TRBJ2-5, with a tentative D call TRBD1 (6 bases). This CDR3 has 16 residues. Germline V gene data show CDR1 as SGHVS and CDR2 as FNYEAQ. Trimming shortened V by 6 bases and J by 5 bases, and 22 bases separated the two germline ends. This CDR3 is CASRPRGVSLGETQYF. The CDR3 DNA reads TGTGCCAGCAGGCCCAGGGGAGTGTCCCTTGGGGAGACCCAGTACTTC.

The chain is built from TRBV27 and TRBJ2-7, with 10 bases aligning to TRBD1. The J segment lost 5 bases and the V segment lost 6 bases, leaving 10 bases of the junction unmatched. This CDR3 comprises 15 residues. CDR1 is MNHEY, CDR2 SMNVEV, per germline (reference sequence). The CDR3 DNA is TGTGCCAGCAGCGTTAACCGGGACAGGGGTCACGAGCAGTACTTC. It codes for CASSVNRDRGHEQYF.

This clone turned up a few times. V usage is TRBV10-3 and J usage is TRBJ2-7, with TRBD2 matching 8 bases. Germline V gene data show CDR1 as ENHRY and CDR2 as SYGVKD. With 2 bases clipped from V and 0 bases from J, the junction kept 0 bases outside the gene matches. The CDR3 has 14 residues. The CDR3 region has the DNA TGTGCCATCAGTGAGGGGACTAGCTCCTACGAGCAGTACTTC. The encoded protein is CAISEGTSSYEQYF.

The rearrangement uses TRBV4-3 and TRBJ2-1, with D possibly matching TRBD2 (6 bases). Deletions cut 0 bases from V and 4 bases from J, with 13 bases between. Looked up from germline, CDR1 is LGHNA and CDR2 is YSLEER. The CDR3 runs 16 residues. This CDR3 reads CASSQDWASEYNEQFF. DNA of the CDR3: TGCGCCAGCAGCCAAGATTGGGCTAGCGAATACAATGAGCAGTTCTTC.

The chain combines TRBV7-9 with TRBJ2-1, with TRBD2 matching 9 bases. With 5 bases clipped from V and 4 bases from J, the junction kept 12 bases outside the gene matches. The CDR3 extends over 17 amino acids. Germline assignment: CDR1 SEHNR and CDR2 FQNEAQ (reference sequence). The CDR3 DNA reads TGTGCCAGCAGCAGCGAATTGGGAGCGGGAGGTTACAATGAGCAGTTCTTC. Translating it yields CASSSELGAGGYNEQFF. The whole variable domain, filled in from reference TRBV7-9 and TRBJ2-1, reads DTGVSQNPRHKITKRGQNVTFRCDPISEHNRLYWYRQTLGQGPEFLTYFQNEAQLEKSRLLSDRFSAERPKGSFSTLEIQRTEQGDSAMYLCASSSELGAGGYNEQFFGPGTRLTVL.

J is TRBJ2-6 and V is TRBV30; D tentatively fits TRBD1 or TRBD2 (5 bases each). The CDR3 length is 12 residues. Trimming shortened V by 7 bases and J by 8 bases, and 12 bases separated the two germline ends. Germline lookup yields CDR1 GTSNPN and CDR2 SVGIG (reference sequence). CDR3 loop: CASGTESNVLTF. As DNA, the CDR3 is TGTGCCTCGGGGACGGAGTCCAACGTCCTGACTTTC.

A single count supports this clone. V usage is TRBV5-4 and J usage is TRBJ1-2; TRBD1 might be the D (5 bases). Trimming removed 0 bases from V and 3 bases from J, with 6 bases in between. This CDR3 is 13 amino acids long. Germline values: CDR1 SGHNT, CDR2 YYREEE (reference sequence). This chain's CDR3 is CASSLVGDYGYTF. In DNA, the CDR3 is TGTGCCAGCAGCTTGGTGGGGGACTATGGCTACACCTTC.

The rearrangement uses TRBV9 and TRBJ2-1; tentative D call: TRBD2 (7 bases). The germline V gene has CDR1 SGDLS and CDR2 YYNGEE. CDR3 length equals 13 residues. V lost 2 bases and J 8 bases, leaving 11 bases between the germline ends. CDR3 coding DNA: TGTGCCAGCAGCGTTTTAGGGGGGGATGAGCAGTTCTTC. It yields the protein CASSVLGGDEQFF.

Remarks on this clone: An end of the junction does not agree with germline; a read error may underlie this. The chain links TRBV27 to TRBJ2-2; D call uncertain. The CDR3 is 8 residues long. Germline V CDR1 and CDR2: MNHEY, SMNVEV (reference sequence). CDR3 bases: TGTGCCACCCGGGAGCTGTTTTTT. This gives the protein CATRELFF.

This chain connects TRBV19 to TRBJ2-1; TRBD2 matches 10 bases. This CDR3 is 15 amino acids long. CDR1 and CDR2 from the germline V gene are LNHDA and SQIVND (reference sequence). V was pared by 5 bases and J by 6 bases, with 7 bases of the junction left unmatched. This CDR3 is CASSWKREGVNEQFF. CDR3 nucleotide sequence: TGTGCCAGTAGTTGGAAGCGGGAGGGAGTCAATGAGCAGTTCTTC.

The chain carries TRBV19 and TRBJ2-7, with 10 bases fitting TRBD2. The CDR3 extends over 16 amino acids. CDR1 and CDR2 (germline): LNHDA, SQIVND (reference sequence). The ends lost 5 bases at V and 2 bases at J; junction bases unmatched: 9. The CDR3 sequence: CASSPNSGRLTYEQYF. CDR3 bases: TGTGCCAGTAGTCCAAATAGCGGGAGGCTTACCTACGAGCAGTACTTC.

V gene TRBV19 combines with J gene TRBJ1-3; D gene uncertain. The CDR3 contains 16 residues. From germline, CDR1 is LNHDA and CDR2 SQIVND (reference sequence). Trimming pared 3 bases from V and 0 bases from J, leaving 12 bases between. The CDR3 bases are TGTGCCAGTAGTATTTCAGCGGAGAGCTCTGGAAACACCATATATTTT. Encoded protein: CASSISAESSGNTIYF.